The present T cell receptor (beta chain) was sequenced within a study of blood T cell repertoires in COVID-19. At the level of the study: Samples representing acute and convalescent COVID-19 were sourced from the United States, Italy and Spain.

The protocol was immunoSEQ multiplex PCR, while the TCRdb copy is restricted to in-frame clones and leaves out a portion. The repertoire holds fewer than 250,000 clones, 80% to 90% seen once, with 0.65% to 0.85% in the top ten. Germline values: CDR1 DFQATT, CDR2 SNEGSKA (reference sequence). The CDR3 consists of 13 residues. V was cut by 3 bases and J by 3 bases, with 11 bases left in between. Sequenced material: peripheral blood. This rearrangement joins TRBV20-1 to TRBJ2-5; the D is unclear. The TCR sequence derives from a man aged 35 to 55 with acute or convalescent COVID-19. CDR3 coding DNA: TGCAGTGCTAGTACTGAGGTTAAAGAGACCCAGTACTTC. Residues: CSASTEVKETQYF.